Below, 31 T cell receptor beta chains from the same sample are listed, as sequenced in a study of cytomegalovirus exposure and HLA in healthy donors. Measured with immunoSEQ multiplex PCR; TCRdb has only the in-frame clones, and not every one. The sample has 260,000 or so clones; around 89% are singletons. Sequencing used PBMCs. Every receptor here comes from a woman under 30 in good health and CMV-seronegative.

The V and J genes are TRBV7-8 and TRBJ2-1; tentative D call: TRBD2 (5 bases). CDR3 length: 15 amino acids. Trimming removed 5 bases at V and 1 base at J, with 12 bases between. Germline CDR1 SGHVS, CDR2 FQNEAQ. CDR3 sequence (DNA): TGTGCCAGCAGCCTACTCGGGGTATCCTACAATGAGCAGTTCTTC. Its translation: CASSLLGVSYNEQFF.

The chain couples TRBV5-1 to TRBJ2-7; 9 positions agree with TRBD2. The CDR3 sequence is 15 residues long. Trimming took 3 bases from V and 5 from J; bases not matched to a gene: 9. Per germline, CDR1 SGHRS and CDR2 YFSETQ. The CDR3 loop is CASSWRASGIHEQYF. CDR3 coding DNA: TGCGCCAGCAGCTGGAGGGCTAGCGGGATCCACGAGCAGTACTTC.

The chain uses TRBV23-1 and TRBJ1-2; a weak D match, TRBD1 (5 bases). TRBV23-1 is an ORF for which the function is uncertain. The CDR3 extends over 20 amino acids. Trimming took 4 bases from V and 4 from J, leaving 31 bases between them. CDR3 DNA sequence: TGCGCCAGCAGTCCCCACAGGCGGAGCATGGAGAAAACCTTAGGCTATGGCTACACCTTC. Translation: CASSPHRRSMEKTLGYGYTF.

This chain links TRBV15 with TRBJ2-7; 8 nucleotides agree with TRBD2. The germline CDR1 and CDR2 sequences are LNHNV and YYDKDF (reference sequence). The CDR3 has 14 residues. With V trimmed by 5 bases and J by 0 bases, 3 bases remained unmatched. The CDR3, as DNA: TGTGCCACCAGCGTTAGCGGGGACTCCTACGAGCAGTACTTC. Encoded protein: CATSVSGDSYEQYF.

The rearrangement links TRBV5-1 to TRBJ2-3; 13 bases are shared with TRBD2. The J segment lost 3 bases and the V segment lost 6 bases, leaving 7 bases of the junction unmatched. This CDR3 comprises 16 residues. CDR1 SGHRS and CDR2 YFSETQ come from the germline V gene. The CDR3 spells CASNLGTSGTTDTQYF. CDR3 nucleotide sequence: TGCGCCAGCAACCTCGGGACTAGCGGGACGACAGATACGCAGTATTTT.

The gene calls are TRBV11-2 and TRBJ1-2, with D maybe TRBD1 (6 bases). Germline V gene data show CDR1 as SGHAT and CDR2 as FQNNGV. Trimming took off 5 bases at V and 5 bases at J, with 15 bases between the two ends. This CDR3 is built from 14 residues. CDR3 in DNA: TGTGCCAGCAGCCCAGGGGCCCTCTCGTATGGCTACACCTTC. Translating gives CASSPGALSYGYTF. Full variable domain (missing parts from reference TRBV11-2 and TRBJ1-2): EAGVAQSPRYKIIEKRQSVAFWCNPISGHATLYWYQQILGQGPKLLIQFQNNGVVDDSQLPKDRFSAERLKGVDSTLKIQPAKLEDSAVYLCASSPGALSYGYTFGSGTRLTVV.

This clone was detected only a few times. The chain combines TRBV10-3 with TRBJ1-5, with D tentatively TRBD1 (6 bases). The length of the CDR3 is 13 residues. In germline, CDR1 is ENHRY, CDR2 SYGVKD. Trimming pared 8 bases from V and 4 bases from J, leaving 12 bases between. The CDR3 DNA reads as TGTGCCATCGGCGGGGGGGCAAATCAGCCCCAGCATTTT. It yields the protein CAIGGGANQPQHF.

This sequence joins TRBV12-5 and TRBJ1-1, with D possibly matching TRBD1 (5 bases). V was cut by 5 bases and J by 6 bases, with 10 bases left in between. CDR3 length equals 12 residues. The germline gives CDR1 LGHNT, CDR2 FRNRAP. The CDR3 loop is CASGKSRAEAFF. As DNA, the CDR3 is TGTGCTAGTGGTAAGAGCAGGGCTGAAGCTTTCTTT.

This clone was picked up one time. The gene calls are TRBV2 and TRBJ2-4; no definite D call. The CDR3 is 16 residues long. V was cut by 6 bases and J by 0 bases, with 15 bases left in between. Germline loops: CDR1 SNHLY, CDR2 FYNNEI. The CDR3 region is CASRTRPTPAKNIQYF. The CDR3 nucleotides read TGTGCCAGCAGGACCCGACCGACTCCAGCCAAAAACATTCAGTACTTC.

The chain's CDR3 is CASSLGTSGDNEQFF. CDR3 coding DNA: TGCGCCAGCAGCCTGGGGACTAGCGGGGACAATGAGCAGTTCTTC. The chain links TRBV5-1 to TRBJ2-1, with 13 nucleotides matching TRBD2. The germline V gene has CDR1 SGHRS and CDR2 YFSETQ. This CDR3 contains 15 residues. The junction had 3 bases not matched to a gene; V was cut back by 4 bases and J by 5 bases.

The V call is TRBV5-1, the J call TRBJ1-4; possibly TRBD1 for D (6 bases). There are 16 residues in the CDR3. Germline CDR1 and CDR2: SGHRS and YFSETQ. V was trimmed by 1 base and J by 6 bases, leaving 16 bases between them. CDR3 coding DNA: TGCGCCAGCAGCTTGCGGCAGGGAGGGGGGTATGAAAAACTGTTTTTT. It yields the protein CASSLRQGGGYEKLFF.

CDR3 sequence: CASNQGGYSYNEQFF. As DNA, the CDR3 is TGTGCCAGCAACCAAGGAGGTTACTCCTACAATGAGCAGTTCTTC. The rearrangement links TRBV7-9 to TRBJ2-1; perhaps TRBD2 as D (5 bases). This CDR3 is built from 15 residues. In germline, CDR1 is SEHNR, CDR2 FQNEAQ (reference sequence). V was shortened by 7 bases and J by 0 bases, with 13 bases between the two germline ends.

The chain carries TRBV27 and TRBJ2-1; 10 nucleotides match TRBD2. The CDR3 is 15 residues long. V shed 6 bases and J 8 bases; nucleotides not matched to a gene: 10. Per germline, CDR1 MNHEY and CDR2 SMNVEV (reference sequence). This CDR3 reads CASRDKASGSHEQFF. CDR3 coding DNA: TGTGCCAGCAGAGACAAGGCTAGCGGGAGTCATGAGCAGTTCTTC.

CDR3 nucleotides: TGTGCCAGCAGCTTAGATATATCGAGGGAGCAGTACTTC. It yields the protein CASSLDISREQYF. The chain uses TRBV11-3 and TRBJ2-7; D is unclear. Trimming left V 0 bases short and J 7 bases short, with 10 bases between. This CDR3 is 13 amino acids long. Looked up from germline, CDR1 is SGHNT and CDR2 is YENEEA.

There are a few counts of this clone. The genes are TRBV27 and TRBJ2-4, with 12 bases lining up with TRBD2. Per the germline V gene, CDR1 is MNHEY and CDR2 is SMNVEV (reference sequence). Trimming at V came to 5 bases and at J to 0 bases, leaving 5 bases not matched to a gene. CDR3 length equals 17 residues. In nucleotides, the CDR3 is TGTGCCAGCAGTCCCCTAGCGGGAGGGCTAGCCAAAAACATTCAGTACTTC. The encoded protein is CASSPLAGGLAKNIQYF.

The chain links TRBV28 to TRBJ2-1, with 9 bases lining up with TRBD2. In germline, CDR1 is MDHEN, CDR2 SYDVKM. This CDR3 region has 12 residues. J gave up 9 bases and V 6 bases, and 3 bases lay outside the gene matches. The CDR3 protein is CASRPSGVEQFF. CDR3 sequence (DNA): TGTGCCAGCAGGCCTAGCGGGGTTGAGCAGTTCTTC.

The chain joins TRBV27 to TRBJ2-1; 9 nucleotides agree with TRBD1. J gave up 6 bases and V 7 bases, and 7 bases lay outside the gene matches. CDR1 MNHEY and CDR2 SMNVEV come from the germline V gene (reference sequence). CDR3 length equals 14 residues. Here the CDR3 DNA reads TGTGCCAGCAATCCCGGGACAGGGAGCAATGAGCAGTTCTTC. Translating gives CASNPGTGSNEQFF.

The chain uses TRBV2 and TRBJ2-7; 8 bases map to TRBD1. The V gene's germline CDR1 is SNHLY and CDR2 FYNNEI. The CDR3 has 13 residues. V shed 8 bases and J 3 bases; nucleotides not matched to a gene: 6. CDR3 bases: TGTGCCAGCCTAACTGGGACAGGCTACGAGCAGTACTTC. It is translated as CASLTGTGYEQYF. Full variable domain (rest looked up from reference TRBV2 and TRBJ2-7): EPEVTQTPSHQVTQMGQEVILRCVPISNHLYFYWYRQILGQKVEFLVSFYNNEISEKSEIFDDQFSVERPDGSNFTLKIRSTKLEDSAMYFCASLTGTGYEQYFGPGTRLTVT.

The rearrangement joins TRBV2 to TRBJ2-3, with 12 bases aligning to TRBD2. Trimming removed 10 bases from V and 3 bases from J; junction bases left unmatched: 5. Germline values: CDR1 SNHLY, CDR2 FYNNEI. The CDR3 is made up of 14 amino acids. CDR3 region: CAKTSGSRTDTQYF. The CDR3 coding sequence is TGTGCCAAGACTAGCGGGAGTCGAACAGATACGCAGTATTTT.

The gene calls are TRBV11-2 and TRBJ2-5; 13 bases align to TRBD2. CDR3 length equals 14 residues. CDR1 SGHAT and CDR2 FQNNGV come from the germline V gene. The junction had 0 bases not matched to a gene; V was cut back by 1 base and J by 7 bases. CDR3 DNA: TGTGCCAGCAGCTTAGGGACTAGCGGGAGGACCCAGTACTTC. It encodes CASSLGTSGRTQYF.

V gene TRBV6-1 combines with J gene TRBJ2-2; 9 positions match TRBD1. The ends lost 8 bases at V and 6 bases at J; junction bases unmatched: 4. CDR1 and CDR2 from the germline V gene are MNHNS and SASEGT. CDR3 length: 13 amino acids. The CDR3 loop reads CASLGQGAGELFF. For the CDR3, the DNA is TGTGCCAGCTTGGGACAGGGTGCCGGGGAGCTGTTTTTT.

The chain carries TRBV19 and TRBJ1-4; the D gene is possibly TRBD1 (6 bases). V was trimmed by 7 bases and J by 8 bases, leaving 17 bases between them. Germline values: CDR1 LNHDA, CDR2 SQIVND (reference sequence). CDR3 length: 14 residues. In DNA form, the CDR3 reads TGTGCCAGTACCCACCGACAGGCTCGCGAAAAACTGTTTTTT. It specifies CASTHRQAREKLFF.

The chain carries TRBV28 and TRBJ2-7; D remains unclear. CDR3 length: 13 amino acids. Between the trimmed V and J ends, which lost 4 bases and 6 bases, there was a span of 13 bases. The germline gives CDR1 MDHEN, CDR2 SYDVKM. The CDR3 nucleotides are TGTGCCAGCAGTTCCCGAGGTTTAGGCGAGCAGTACTTC. The encoded protein is CASSSRGLGEQYF. Full variable domain (remainder filled in from reference TRBV28 and TRBJ2-7): DVKVTQSSRYLVKRTGEKVFLECVQDMDHENMFWYRQDPGLGLRLIYFSYDVKMKEKGDIPEGYSVSREKKERFSLILESASTNQTSMYLCASSSRGLGEQYFGPGTRLTVT.

J is TRBJ1-2 and V is TRBV28; D might be TRBD1 (5 bases). The germline V gene has CDR1 MDHEN and CDR2 SYDVKM. V was trimmed by 5 bases and J by 3 bases, leaving 13 bases between them. The CDR3 totals 14 residues. Here the CDR3 DNA reads TGTGCCAGCAGTCCAGCAGGGAGGGACTATGGCTACACCTTC. Translation gives CASSPAGRDYGYTF.

The chain recombines TRBV9 with TRBJ2-1, with D tentatively TRBD1 (8 bases). The CDR3 is 14 residues long. Germline V CDR1 and CDR2: SGDLS, YYNGEE. The V and J ends lost 0 bases and 8 bases respectively, with 12 bases between them. The CDR3 DNA is TGTGCCAGCAGCGTAGGAGCGGGACAGGATGAGCAGTTCTTC. Translation: CASSVGAGQDEQFF.

The genes are TRBV7-2 and TRBJ2-1; 12 nucleotides align to TRBD2. Trimming took 5 bases from V and 5 from J; bases not matched to a gene: 7. CDR3 length: 16 residues. CDR1 is SGHTA and CDR2 is FQGNSA in the germline V gene. The CDR3: CASSLRLAGVNNEQFF. The CDR3 DNA is TGTGCCAGCAGCCTCAGACTAGCGGGAGTCAACAATGAGCAGTTCTTC.

V and J are TRBV25-1 and TRBJ2-2; 8 bases agree with TRBD1. Looked up from germline, CDR1 is MGHDK and CDR2 is SYGVNS. The CDR3 loop spans 16 amino acids. The V gene end was trimmed by 10 bases and the J gene end by 5 bases; junction bases not matched to a gene: 15. CDR3 in amino acids: CATKPRAGGGTGELFF. For the CDR3, the DNA is TGTGCCACCAAGCCCCGGGCAGGGGGCGGAACCGGGGAGCTGTTTTTT.

The chain joins TRBV9 to TRBJ2-3; D remains unclear. Trimming removed 0 bases at V and 1 base at J, with 15 bases between. The CDR3 contains 17 residues. Germline CDR1 reads SGDLS; CDR2 reads YYNGEE. CDR3 residues: CASSVAAANAGTDTQYF. CDR3 sequence (DNA): TGTGCCAGCAGCGTAGCTGCGGCTAATGCGGGCACAGATACGCAGTATTTT.

The chain recombines TRBV27 with TRBJ1-2; TRBD1 matches at 7 bases. The CDR3 is 14 residues long. Germline CDR1 and CDR2: MNHEY and SMNVEV (reference sequence). The V gene end was trimmed by 8 bases and the J gene end by 7 bases; junction bases not matched to a gene: 13. CDR3: CASRRTGEGSGYTF. In nucleotides, the CDR3 is TGTGCCAGCCGTAGAACAGGGGAAGGATCTGGCTACACCTTC.

This chain links TRBV6-1 with TRBJ2-2; 8 positions agree with TRBD2. From germline, CDR1 is MNHNS and CDR2 SASEGT. The J segment lost 6 bases and the V segment lost 2 bases, leaving 8 bases of the junction unmatched. The CDR3 covers 16 residues. CDR3 in DNA: TGTGCCAGCAGTGAACCGGGACTAGTAGGCCCCGGGGAGCTGTTTTTT. It codes for CASSEPGLVGPGELFF.

Details on this clone: The junction departs from the called germline gene at one end, perhaps through a read error. The V and J genes are TRBV7-7 and TRBJ2-5; 9 bases agree with TRBD2. The CDR3 is made up of 16 amino acids. Germline CDR1 is SSHAT and CDR2 is FNYEAQ (reference sequence). The CDR3: CASSRGPSGDQETQYF. Written as DNA, the CDR3 is TGTGCTAGCAGTAGGGGGCCTAGCGGGGACCAAGAGACCCAGTACTTC.